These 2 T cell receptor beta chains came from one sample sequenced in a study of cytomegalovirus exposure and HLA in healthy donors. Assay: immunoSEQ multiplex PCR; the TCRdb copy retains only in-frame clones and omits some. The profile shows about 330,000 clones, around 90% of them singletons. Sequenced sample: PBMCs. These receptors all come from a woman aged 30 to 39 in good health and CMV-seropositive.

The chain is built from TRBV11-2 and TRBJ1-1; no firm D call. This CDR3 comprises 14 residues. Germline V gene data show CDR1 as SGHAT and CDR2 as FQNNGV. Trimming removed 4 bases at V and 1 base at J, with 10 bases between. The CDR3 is CASSSHGGNTEAFF. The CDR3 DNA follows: TGTGCCAGCAGCTCACACGGAGGGAACACTGAAGCTTTCTTT. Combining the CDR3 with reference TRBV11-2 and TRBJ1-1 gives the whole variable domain EAGVAQSPRYKIIEKRQSVAFWCNPISGHATLYWYQQILGQGPKLLIQFQNNGVVDDSQLPKDRFSAERLKGVDSTLKIQPAKLEDSAVYLCASSSHGGNTEAFFGQGTRLTVV.

The CDR3 is CASSQPLSRTGELFF. In DNA, the CDR3 is TGCGCCAGCAGCCAGCCCCTATCTCGCACCGGGGAGCTGTTTTTT. This chain connects TRBV4-1 to TRBJ2-2; D is uncertain. V lost 3 bases and J 4 bases, leaving 12 bases between the germline ends. Germline CDR1 and CDR2: MGHRA and YSYEKL. This CDR3 comprises 15 residues.